This T cell receptor (beta chain) came from a study of OX40 agonist ivuxolimab in advanced cancers. Study in general: Dosing consisted of intravenous ivuxolimab at 0.01 to 10 mg/kg every 2 weeks. Hepatocellular carcinoma, melanoma, renal cell or head and neck cancer occurred in dose-escalation patients.

The protocol was immunoSEQ multiplex PCR, while the TCRdb copy is restricted to in-frame clones and leaves out a portion. In the table there are some 78,000 clones, roughly nine tenths of which are singletons. Trimming pared 1 base from V and 0 bases from J, leaving 8 bases between. CDR1 is SGHTA, CDR2 FQGNSA, per germline. The CDR3 totals 15 residues. The sequence came from an adult with an advanced solid tumor such as melanoma, head and neck, liver or kidney cancer. The chain uses TRBV7-2 and TRBJ2-3, with D tentatively TRBD2 (6 bases). The material was CD4+ or CD8+ T cells sorted from blood, obtained in a trial of the OX40 agonist ivuxolimab. Written as DNA, the CDR3 is TGTGCCAGCAGCTTAGGGGGACTCAGCACAGATACGCAGTATTTT. Protein product: CASSLGGLSTDTQYF. The whole variable domain, remainder taken from reference TRBV7-2 and TRBJ2-3, is GAGVSQSPSNKVTEKGKDVELRCDPISGHTALYWYRQSLGQGLEFLIYFQGNSAPDKSGLPSDRFSAERTGGSVSTLTIQRTQQEDSAVYLCASSLGGLSTDTQYFGPGTRLTVL.